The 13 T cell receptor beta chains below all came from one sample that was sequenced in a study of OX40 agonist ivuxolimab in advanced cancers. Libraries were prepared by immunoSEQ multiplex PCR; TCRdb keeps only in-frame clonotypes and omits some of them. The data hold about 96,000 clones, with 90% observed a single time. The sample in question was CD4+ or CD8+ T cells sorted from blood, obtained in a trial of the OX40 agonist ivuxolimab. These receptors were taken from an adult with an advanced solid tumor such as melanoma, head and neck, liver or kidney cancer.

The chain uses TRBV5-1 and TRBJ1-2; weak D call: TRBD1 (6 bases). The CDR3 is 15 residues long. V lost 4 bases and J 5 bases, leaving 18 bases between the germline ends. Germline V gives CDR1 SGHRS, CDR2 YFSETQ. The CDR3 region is CASSLGAGTGYGYTF. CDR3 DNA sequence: TGCGCCAGCAGCCTGGGGGCAGGAACTGGGTATGGCTACACCTTC.

The CDR3 DNA follows: TGTGCTAGTGGTTTGGATCGACAGGGTCTCACTGAAGCTTTCTTT. Amino acids: CASGLDRQGLTEAFF. This chain connects TRBV12-5 to TRBJ1-1, with 7 nucleotides matching TRBD1. The CDR3 has 15 amino acids. Germline V lookup: CDR1 LGHNT, CDR2 FRNRAP. Germline trimming cut 1 base from V and 4 bases from J; bases unmatched to any gene: 6.

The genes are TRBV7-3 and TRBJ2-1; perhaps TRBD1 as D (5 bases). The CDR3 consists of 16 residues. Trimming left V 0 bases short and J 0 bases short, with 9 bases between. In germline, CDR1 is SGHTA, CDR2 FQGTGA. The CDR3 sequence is CASSLTQGSSYNEQFF. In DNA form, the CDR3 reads TGTGCCAGCAGCTTAACCCAGGGAAGCTCCTACAATGAGCAGTTCTTC.

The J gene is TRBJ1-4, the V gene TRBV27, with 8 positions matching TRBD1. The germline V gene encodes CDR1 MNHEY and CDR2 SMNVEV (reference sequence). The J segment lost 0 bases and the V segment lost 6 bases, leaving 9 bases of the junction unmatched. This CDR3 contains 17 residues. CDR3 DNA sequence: TGTGCCAGCAGGTGGACAGGGATAAGAACAACTAATGAAAAACTGTTTTTT. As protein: CASRWTGIRTTNEKLFF.

CDR3: CASSEGVMSYGYTF. The CDR3 bases are TGTGCCAGCAGTGAAGGGGTCATGTCCTATGGCTACACCTTC. The V gene is TRBV25-1, the J gene TRBJ1-2; D unresolved. This CDR3 is built from 14 residues. CDR1 is MGHDK, CDR2 SYGVNS, per germline. V lost 2 bases, J lost 4 bases, and 11 bases lay in between.

The DNA for the CDR3 is TGTGCCAGCTTTTCAATTAATACGCAGTATTTT. Translation: CASFSINTQYF. V and J are TRBV28 and TRBJ2-3, with D uncertain. This CDR3 is 11 amino acids long. Germline CDR1 reads MDHEN; CDR2 reads SYDVKM. Trimming pared 8 bases from V and 7 bases from J, leaving 10 bases between.

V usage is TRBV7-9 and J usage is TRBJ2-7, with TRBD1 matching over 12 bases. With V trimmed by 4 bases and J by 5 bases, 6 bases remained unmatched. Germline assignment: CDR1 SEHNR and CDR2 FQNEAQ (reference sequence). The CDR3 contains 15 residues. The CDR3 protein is CASSWDRGRFNEQYF. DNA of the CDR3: TGTGCCAGCAGCTGGGACAGGGGGCGCTTCAACGAGCAGTACTTC.

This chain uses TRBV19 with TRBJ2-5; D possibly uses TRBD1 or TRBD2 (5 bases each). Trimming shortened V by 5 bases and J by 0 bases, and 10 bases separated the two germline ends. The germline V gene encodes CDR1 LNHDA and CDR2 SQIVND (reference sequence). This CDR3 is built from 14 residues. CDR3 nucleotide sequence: TGTGCCAGTAGTCTCGGGACGGACCAAGAGACCCAGTACTTC. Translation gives CASSLGTDQETQYF.

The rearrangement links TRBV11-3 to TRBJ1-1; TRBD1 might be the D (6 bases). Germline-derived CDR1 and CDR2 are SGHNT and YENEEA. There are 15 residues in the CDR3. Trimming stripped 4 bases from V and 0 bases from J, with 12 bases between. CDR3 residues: CASSSLQGLNTEAFF. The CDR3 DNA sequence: TGTGCCAGCAGCTCCTTACAGGGCCTGAACACTGAAGCTTTCTTT.

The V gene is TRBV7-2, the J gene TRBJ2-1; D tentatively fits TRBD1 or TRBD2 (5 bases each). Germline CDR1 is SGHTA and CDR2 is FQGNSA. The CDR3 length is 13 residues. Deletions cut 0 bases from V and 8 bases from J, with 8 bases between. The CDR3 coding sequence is TGTGCCAGCAGCTTAGCAGGGACGGATGAGCAGTTCTTC. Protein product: CASSLAGTDEQFF.

In nucleotides, the CDR3 is TGTGCCAGTAGCCAACAGGGTACCTATGGCTACACCTTC. It is translated as CASSQQGTYGYTF. The rearrangement uses TRBV19 and TRBJ1-2; maybe TRBD1 (6 bases). Deletions cut 6 bases from V and 4 bases from J, with 12 bases between. Per the germline V gene, CDR1 is LNHDA and CDR2 is SQIVND (reference sequence). The CDR3 has 13 amino acids.

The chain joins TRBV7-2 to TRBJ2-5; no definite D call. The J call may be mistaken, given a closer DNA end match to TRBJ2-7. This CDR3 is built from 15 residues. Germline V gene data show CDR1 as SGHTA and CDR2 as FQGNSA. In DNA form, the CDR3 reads TGTGCCAGCAGCTTAGAACCTATAAGCTCCTACGAGCAGTACTTC. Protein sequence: CASSLEPISSYEQYF.

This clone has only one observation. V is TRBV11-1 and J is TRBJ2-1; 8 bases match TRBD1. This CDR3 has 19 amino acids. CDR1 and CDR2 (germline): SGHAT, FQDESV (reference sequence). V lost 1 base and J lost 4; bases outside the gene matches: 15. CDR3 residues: CASSLGAGGLRQPYNEQFF. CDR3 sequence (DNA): TGTGCCAGCAGCTTAGGGGCAGGGGGCCTAAGGCAACCTTACAATGAGCAGTTCTTC.